Listed below are T cell receptor beta chains from one sample, sequenced in a study of naive and memory T cell subsets. Using its own MiXCR run on the UMI-ligation and nested PCR reads, TCRdb lists one record per CDR3 protein. The repertoire holds around 93,000 distinct CDR3 sequences, with roughly 10% as singletons. What was sequenced was naive CD4+ T cells from blood. These receptors were taken from a human donor in good health. Each CDR3 is given with its conserved first and last residue. A D gene is named only where the DNA matches it firmly.

>TRBJ2-4|TRBV5-4|NA
CASSSDVGLAKNIQYF
>TRBJ2-7|TRBV30|TRBD2
CAWRRLAGGPYEQYF
>TRBJ2-5|TRBV24-1|TRBD2
CATSDWGTSGQETQYF
>TRBJ2-3|TRBV11-3|NA
CDSSSPSWTEGSAQYF
>TRBJ2-5|TRBV5-1|TRBD1
CASSLAGSGGQETQYF
>TRBJ2-7|TRBV19|NA
CASKSQTAFSSEQYF
>TRBJ2-7|TRBV13|TRBD2
CASSLDPRGRGTSGAPTSRLVQYF
>TRBJ2-3|TRBV7-2|TRBD2
CASSFPGLAGRRDTQYF
>TRBJ2-7|TRBV4-3|TRBD1
CASSQGYRGRSF
>TRBJ1-3|TRBV28|NA
CASSMGDYSGNTIYF
>TRBJ1-3|TRBV20-1|NA
CSAGARDGGNTIYF
>TRBJ2-5|TRBV7-2|TRBD2
CASSPRTSGSRETQYF
>TRBJ1-5|TRBV3-1|TRBD1
CASSPSSGTGRQPQHF
>TRBJ1-1|TRBV13|NA
CASSLLFNTRGTEAFFGSEAFF
>TRBJ1-1|TRBV20-1|NA
CRADGPNTEAFF
>TRBJ2-1|TRBV5-6|NA
CASSFGEISNEQFF